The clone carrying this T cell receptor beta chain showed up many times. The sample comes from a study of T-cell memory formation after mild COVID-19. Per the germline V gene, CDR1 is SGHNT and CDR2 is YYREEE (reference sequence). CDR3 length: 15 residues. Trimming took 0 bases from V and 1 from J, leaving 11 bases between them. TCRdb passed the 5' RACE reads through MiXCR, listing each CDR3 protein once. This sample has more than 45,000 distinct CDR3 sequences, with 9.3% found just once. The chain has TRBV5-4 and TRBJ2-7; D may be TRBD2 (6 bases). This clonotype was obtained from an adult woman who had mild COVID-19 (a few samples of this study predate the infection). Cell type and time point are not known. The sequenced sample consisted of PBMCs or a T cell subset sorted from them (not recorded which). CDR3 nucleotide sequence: TGTGCCAGCAGCTTGGGGGGGGTAAATTCCTACGAGCAGTACTTC. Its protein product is CASSLGGVNSYEQYF.